Below, one T cell receptor beta chain is given with its context. Its antigen is not known. It was with 60 Vbeta and 13 Jbeta primers that the PCR ran. Some clones are missing from TCRdb's copy, which holds only in-frame ones; the method was immunoSEQ multiplex PCR. This table holds 65,000 to 95,000 clones, approximately 79% found once. CDR1 and CDR2 from the germline V gene are GTSNPN and SVGIG (reference sequence). This CDR3 spans 15 amino acids. V lost 1 base and J lost 8; bases outside the gene matches: 8. The data derive from a study of cytomegalovirus exposure and HLA in healthy donors. Study-wide results and caveats: Overall, around 160 TCR beta chains were annotated as cytomegalovirus-associated. Prediction of most subjects' HLA-A and HLA-B alleles by TCR beta sequences was reportedly accurate. An Asian-associated ancestry cluster reportedly showed fewer N-insertions than the roughly 700-donor mean in a later analysis.

Material: PBMCs. The source of this sequence is a man under 40 in good health and CMV-seronegative. The chain carries TRBV30 and TRBJ1-4; 9 bases are shared with TRBD1. CDR3 nucleotide sequence: TGTGCCTGGAGTGGTAACAGGGGGCTAAGGGAAAAACTGTTTTTT. Its protein is CAWSGNRGLREKLFF. Full variable domain (rest looked up from reference TRBV30 and TRBJ1-4): SQTIHQWPATLVQPVGSPLSLECTVEGTSNPNLYWYRQAAGRGLQLLFYSVGIGQISSEVPQNLSASRPQDRQFILSSKKLLLSDSGFYLCAWSGNRGLREKLFFGSGTQLSVL.